The rows below give T cell receptor beta chains drawn from one sample of a study of T cells generated in artificial thymic organoids. Their recognized antigens are unknown. TCRdb re-called the 5' RACE reads through MiXCR, storing one row per CDR3 protein. The sample shows fewer than 9,500 distinct CDR3 sequences, 20% to 30% of them seen only once. Sequenced sample: naive CD8+ T cells grown in artificial thymic organoids from cord blood stem and progenitor cells. The source is a human donor who gave cord blood stem cells for thymic organoid culture, a cardiac surgery patient who gave postnatal thymus, or a blood donor (not recorded which). CDR3s include the opening cysteine and the closing phenylalanine or tryptophan. Each record gives: V gene, J gene, clone size, D gene, CDR3 DNA, CDR3 protein. D genes are given only for firm matches. Clone size appears in some rows only: once, few, many, or a class for an expanded clone.

>TRBV9|TRBJ2-1|few|TRBD2
TGTGCCAGCAGCGGCTATTTGGGACTAGCGGGGGCCCCTAGCTCCTACAATGAGCAGTTCTTC
CASSGYLGLAGAPSSYNEQFF
>TRBV5-1|TRBJ1-1|medium-sized|NA
TGCGCCAGCAGCTTCGGGGTCGGAAGGTACACTGAAGCTTTCTTT
CASSFGVGRYTEAFF
>TRBV9|TRBJ2-7|medium-sized|NA
TGTGCCAGCAGCCTAGATTCAAGCTCCTACGAGCAGTACTTC
CASSLDSSSYEQYF
>TRBV29-1|TRBJ2-5|NA|TRBD2
TGCAGCTTCGCCCGGGGGGGGGCGGAGACCCAGTACTTC
CSFARGGAETQYF
>TRBV7-6|TRBJ2-7|once|TRBD2
TGTGCCAGCAGCTTAGTGGGAGGGTTTCGGTACTTC
CASSLVGGFRYF
>TRBV7-9|TRBJ2-6|few|NA
TGTGCCAGCAGCTTAGCACCCGGGGCCAACGTCCTGACTTTC
CASSLAPGANVLTF
>TRBV12-3/TRBV12-4|TRBJ2-3|medium-sized|NA
TGTGCCAGCAGTCGCCGGCCAGATACGCAGTATTTT
CASSRRPDTQYF
>TRBV18|TRBJ2-1|few|NA
TGTGCCAGCTCACCACCCGAGGGACGGGGGGCCAATGAGCAGTTCTTC
CASSPPEGRGANEQFF
>TRBV6-2/TRBV6-3|TRBJ1-1|NA|NA
TGTGCCAGCAGTTACAATACGGAGGGCCTTTTCACTGAAGCTTTCTTT
CASSYNTEGLFTEAFF
>TRBV5-1|TRBJ2-1|NA|NA
TGCGCCAGCAGCTGGGGGACACGGAATGAGCAGTTCTTC
CASSWGTRNEQFF
>TRBV18|TRBJ1-1|few|TRBD1
TGTGCCAGCTCATCCCACAGGGGGCGAGTAGGTACTGAAGCTTTCTTT
CASSSHRGRVGTEAFF
>TRBV10-3|TRBJ1-2|NA|NA
TGTGCCATCAGTGAGTGGACTTACAGCCTGGACTATGGCTACACCTTC
CAISEWTYSLDYGYTF
>TRBV9|TRBJ2-3|few|NA
TGTGCCAGCGGCCTGGGGGATACGCAGTATTTT
CASGLGDTQYF
>TRBV7-2|TRBJ2-3|medium-sized|NA
TGTGCCAGCAGCTTAGGATCTTGGGATACGCAGTATTTT
CASSLGSWDTQYF
>TRBV4-1|TRBJ2-1|few|NA
TGCGCCAGCAGCCTACCTAGCGACCGTGAGCAGTTCTTC
CASSLPSDREQFF